This TCR beta chain stems from a study of identical twins. In TCRdb, the 5' RACE reads were re-called with MiXCR into one record per CDR3 protein. The table includes 300,000 to 400,000 distinct CDR3 sequences, more than 9% detected once. Per the germline V gene, CDR1 is MDHEN and CDR2 is SYDVKM. There are 17 residues in the CDR3. Trimming pared 4 bases from V and 0 bases from J, leaving 18 bases between. These same data were also listed under a study on yellow fever vaccine responses in identical twins.

Sequencing was carried out using CD8+ T cells sorted from blood. The chain carries TRBV28 and TRBJ1-1; tentative D call: TRBD1 (5 bases). The sequence came from a woman aged 18-30 years in good health. The CDR3 DNA reads as TGTGCCAGCAGTTCTCCCACGGGGCAGTCAATGAACACTGAAGCTTTCTTT. Protein: CASSSPTGQSMNTEAFF.